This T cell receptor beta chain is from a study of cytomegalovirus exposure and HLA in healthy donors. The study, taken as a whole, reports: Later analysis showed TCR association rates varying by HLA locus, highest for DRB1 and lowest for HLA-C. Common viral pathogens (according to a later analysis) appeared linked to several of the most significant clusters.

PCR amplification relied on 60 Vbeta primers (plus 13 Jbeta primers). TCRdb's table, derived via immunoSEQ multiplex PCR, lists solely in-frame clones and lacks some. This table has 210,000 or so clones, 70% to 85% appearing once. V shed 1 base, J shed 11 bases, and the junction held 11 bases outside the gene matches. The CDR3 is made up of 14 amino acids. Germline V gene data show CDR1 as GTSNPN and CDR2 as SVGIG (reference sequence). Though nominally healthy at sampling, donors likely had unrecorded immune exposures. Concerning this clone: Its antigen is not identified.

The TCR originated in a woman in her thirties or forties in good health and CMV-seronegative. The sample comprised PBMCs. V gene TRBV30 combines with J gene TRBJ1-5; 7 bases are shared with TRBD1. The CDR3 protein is CAWSAPTGTAAQHF. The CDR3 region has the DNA TGTGCCTGGAGTGCCCCGACAGGGACGGCGGCCCAGCATTTT.